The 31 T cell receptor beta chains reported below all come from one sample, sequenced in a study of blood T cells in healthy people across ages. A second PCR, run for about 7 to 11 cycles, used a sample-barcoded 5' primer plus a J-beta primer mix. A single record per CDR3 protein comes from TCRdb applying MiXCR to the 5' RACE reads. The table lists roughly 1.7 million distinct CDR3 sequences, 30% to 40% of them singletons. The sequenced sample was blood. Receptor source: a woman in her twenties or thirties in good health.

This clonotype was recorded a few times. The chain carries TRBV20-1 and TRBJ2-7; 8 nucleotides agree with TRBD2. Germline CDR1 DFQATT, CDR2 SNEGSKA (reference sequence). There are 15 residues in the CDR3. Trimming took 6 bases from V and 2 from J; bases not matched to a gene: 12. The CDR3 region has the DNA TGCAGTGCCCGAAGGTCGAGCGGGGGCCCCTACGAGCAGTACTTC. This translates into CSARRSSGGPYEQYF.

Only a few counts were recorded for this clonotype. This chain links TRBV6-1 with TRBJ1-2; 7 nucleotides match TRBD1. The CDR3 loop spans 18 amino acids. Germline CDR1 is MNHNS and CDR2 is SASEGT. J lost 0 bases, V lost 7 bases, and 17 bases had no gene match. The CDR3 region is CASTGPNRAGTANYGYTF. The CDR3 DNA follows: TGTGCCAGCACGGGTCCGAACCGGGCAGGGACAGCTAACTATGGCTACACCTTC.

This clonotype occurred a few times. The CDR3 DNA sequence: TGTGCCAGCAGCTCGACGATAGACTCCTACAATGAGCAGTTCTTC. This encodes CASSSTIDSYNEQFF. The genes are TRBV3-1 and TRBJ2-1; D ambiguous. This CDR3 has 15 amino acids. Per germline, CDR1 LGHDT and CDR2 YNNKEL (reference sequence). With 5 bases removed from V and 0 bases from J, the gap between germline ends came to 11 bases.

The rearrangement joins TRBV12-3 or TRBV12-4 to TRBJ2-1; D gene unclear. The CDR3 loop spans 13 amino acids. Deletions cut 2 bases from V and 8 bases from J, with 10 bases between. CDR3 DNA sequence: TGTGCCAGCAGTTTATTCCTAGACGATGAGCAGTTCTTC. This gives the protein CASSLFLDDEQFF.

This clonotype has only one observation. The CDR3 DNA follows: TGTGCCGGCGGATACAGGGACGATAATGAAAAACTGTTTTTT. This gives the protein CAGGYRDDNEKLFF. The chain recombines TRBV7-8 with TRBJ1-4, with a possible D match to TRBD1 (6 bases). V shed 11 bases and J shed 4 bases, with 17 bases lying between them. Germline CDR1 and CDR2: SGHVS and FQNEAQ. This CDR3 has 14 amino acids.

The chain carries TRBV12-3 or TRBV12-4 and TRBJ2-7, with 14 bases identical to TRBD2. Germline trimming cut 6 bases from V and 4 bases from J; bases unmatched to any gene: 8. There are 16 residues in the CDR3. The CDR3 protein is CASSPEGLAGAYEQYF. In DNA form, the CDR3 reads TGTGCCAGCAGCCCGGAGGGACTAGCGGGGGCTTACGAGCAGTACTTC.

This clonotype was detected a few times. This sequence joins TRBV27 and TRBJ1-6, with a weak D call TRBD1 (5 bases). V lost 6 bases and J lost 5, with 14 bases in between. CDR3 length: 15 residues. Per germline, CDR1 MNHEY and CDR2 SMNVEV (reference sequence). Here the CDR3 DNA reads TGTGCCAGCAGCTGGGGAACAGGACATAATTCACCCCTCCACTTT. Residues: CASSWGTGHNSPLHF.

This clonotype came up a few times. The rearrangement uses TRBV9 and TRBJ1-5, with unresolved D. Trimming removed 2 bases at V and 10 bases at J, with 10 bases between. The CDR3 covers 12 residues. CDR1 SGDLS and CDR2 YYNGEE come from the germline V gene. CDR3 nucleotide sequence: TGTGCCAGCAGCGTTGAAGGAGGACCCCAGCATTTT. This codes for CASSVEGGPQHF.

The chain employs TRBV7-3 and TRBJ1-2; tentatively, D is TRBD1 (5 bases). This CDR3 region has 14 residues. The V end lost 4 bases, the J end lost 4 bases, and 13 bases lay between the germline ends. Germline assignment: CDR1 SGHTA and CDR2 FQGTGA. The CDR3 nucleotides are TGTGCCAGCAGCTCATACAGGCTAGCCTATGGCTACACCTTC. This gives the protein CASSSYRLAYGYTF.

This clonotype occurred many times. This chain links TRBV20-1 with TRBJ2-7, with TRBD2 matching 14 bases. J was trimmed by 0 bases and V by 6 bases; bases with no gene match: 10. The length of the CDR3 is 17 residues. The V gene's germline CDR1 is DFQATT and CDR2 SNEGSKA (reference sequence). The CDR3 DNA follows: TGCAGTGCCACCGGGACTAGCGGGGGCCACGGCTCCTACGAGCAGTACTTC. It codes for CSATGTSGGHGSYEQYF.

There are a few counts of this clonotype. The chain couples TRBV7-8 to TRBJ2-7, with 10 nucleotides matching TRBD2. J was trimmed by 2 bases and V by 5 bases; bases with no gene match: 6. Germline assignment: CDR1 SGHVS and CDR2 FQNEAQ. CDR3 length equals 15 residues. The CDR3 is CASSPSGSFPYEQYF. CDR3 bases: TGTGCCAGCAGCCCTAGCGGGAGTTTCCCCTACGAGCAGTACTTC. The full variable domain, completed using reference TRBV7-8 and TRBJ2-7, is GAGVSQSPRYKVAKRGQDVALRCDPISGHVSLFWYQQALGQGPEFLTYFQNEAQLDKSGLPSDRFFAERPEGSVSTLKIQRTQQEDSAVYLCASSPSGSFPYEQYFGPGTRLTVT.

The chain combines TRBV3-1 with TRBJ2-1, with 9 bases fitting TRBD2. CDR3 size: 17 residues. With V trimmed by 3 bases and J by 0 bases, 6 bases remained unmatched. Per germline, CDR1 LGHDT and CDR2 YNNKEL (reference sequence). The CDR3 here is CASSHLAGTSSYNEQFF. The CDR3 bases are TGTGCCAGCAGCCACCTAGCGGGGACGAGCTCCTACAATGAGCAGTTCTTC.

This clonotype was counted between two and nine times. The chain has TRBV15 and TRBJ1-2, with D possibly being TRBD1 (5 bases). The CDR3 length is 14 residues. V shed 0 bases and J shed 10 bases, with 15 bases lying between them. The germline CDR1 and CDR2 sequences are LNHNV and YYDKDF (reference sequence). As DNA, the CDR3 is TGTGCCACCAGCAGAGATTGGGGACGGGCCGACTACACCTTC. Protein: CATSRDWGRADYTF.

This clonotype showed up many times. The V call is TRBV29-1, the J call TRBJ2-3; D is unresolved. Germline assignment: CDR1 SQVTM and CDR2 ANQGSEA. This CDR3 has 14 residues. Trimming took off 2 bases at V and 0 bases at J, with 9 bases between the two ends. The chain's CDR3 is CSVESATSTDTQYF. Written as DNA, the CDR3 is TGCAGCGTTGAATCGGCAACTAGCACAGATACGCAGTATTTT.

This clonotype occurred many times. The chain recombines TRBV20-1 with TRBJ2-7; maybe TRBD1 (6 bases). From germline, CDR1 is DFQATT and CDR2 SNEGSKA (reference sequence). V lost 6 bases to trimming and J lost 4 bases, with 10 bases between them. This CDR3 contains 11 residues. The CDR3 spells CSAAGQYEQYF. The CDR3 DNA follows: TGCAGTGCCGCAGGACAGTACGAGCAGTACTTC.

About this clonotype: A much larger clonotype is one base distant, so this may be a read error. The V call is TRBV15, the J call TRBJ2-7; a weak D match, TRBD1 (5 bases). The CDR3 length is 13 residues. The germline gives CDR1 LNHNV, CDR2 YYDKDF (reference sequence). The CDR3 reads CATSSADSYERYF. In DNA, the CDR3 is TGTGCCACCAGCAGTGCCGACAGCTACGAGCGGTACTTC.

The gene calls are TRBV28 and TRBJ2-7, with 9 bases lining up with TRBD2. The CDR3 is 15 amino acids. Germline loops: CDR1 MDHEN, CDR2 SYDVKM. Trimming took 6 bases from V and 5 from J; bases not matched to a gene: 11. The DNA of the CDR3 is TGTGCCAGCAGCGGCCCGGCTAGCGGGATCAACGAGCAGTACTTC. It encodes CASSGPASGINEQYF.

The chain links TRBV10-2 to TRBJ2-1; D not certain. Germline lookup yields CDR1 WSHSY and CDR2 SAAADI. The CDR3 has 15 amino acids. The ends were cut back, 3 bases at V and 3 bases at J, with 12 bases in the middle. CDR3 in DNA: TGCGCCAGCAGTGAATTGGGCTATCACTACAATGAGCAGTTCTTC. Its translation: CASSELGYHYNEQFF.

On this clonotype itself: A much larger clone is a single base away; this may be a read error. This chain's CDR3 is CSASVEKEQFF. CDR3 sequence (DNA): TGCAGTGCTAGCGTAGAGAAAGAGCAGTTCTTC. The chain has TRBV20-1 and TRBJ2-1; D not resolved. The germline CDR1 and CDR2 sequences are DFQATT and SNEGSKA (reference sequence). V dropped 3 bases and J dropped 10 bases, with 10 bases sitting between them. The CDR3 runs to 11 residues.

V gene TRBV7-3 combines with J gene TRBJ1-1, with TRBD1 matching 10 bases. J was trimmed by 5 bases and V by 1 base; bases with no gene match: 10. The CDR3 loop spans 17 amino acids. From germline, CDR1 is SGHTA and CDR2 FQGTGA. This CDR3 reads CASSLKLLGQGWTEAFF. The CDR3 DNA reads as TGTGCCAGCAGCTTAAAATTACTGGGACAGGGGTGGACTGAAGCTTTCTTT.

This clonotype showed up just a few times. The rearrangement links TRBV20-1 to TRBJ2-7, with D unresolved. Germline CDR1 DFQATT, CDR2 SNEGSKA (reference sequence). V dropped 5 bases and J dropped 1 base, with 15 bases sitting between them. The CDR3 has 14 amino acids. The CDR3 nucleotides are TGCAGTGCTCGGAAGGGTAGCCCGTCCTACGAGCAGTACTTC. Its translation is CSARKGSPSYEQYF.

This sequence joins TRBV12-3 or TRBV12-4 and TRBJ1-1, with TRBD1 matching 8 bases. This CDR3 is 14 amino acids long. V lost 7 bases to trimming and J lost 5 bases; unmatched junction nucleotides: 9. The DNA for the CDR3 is TGTGCCAGCACCTCCCAGACAGGGGCTACTGAAGCTTTCTTT. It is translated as CASTSQTGATEAFF.

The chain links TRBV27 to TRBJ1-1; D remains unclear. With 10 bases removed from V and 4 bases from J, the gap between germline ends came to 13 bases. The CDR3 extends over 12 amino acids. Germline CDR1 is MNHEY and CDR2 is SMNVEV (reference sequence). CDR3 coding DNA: TGTGCCACAGGACGTTTCGGCACTGAAGCTTTCTTT. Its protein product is CATGRFGTEAFF.

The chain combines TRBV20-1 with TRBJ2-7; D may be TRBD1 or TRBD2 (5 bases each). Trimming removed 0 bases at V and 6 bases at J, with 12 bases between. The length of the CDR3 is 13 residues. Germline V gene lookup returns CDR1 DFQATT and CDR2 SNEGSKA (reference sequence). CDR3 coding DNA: TGCAGTGCTAGAGATGGGACCTTGGCCGAGCAGTACTTC. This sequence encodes CSARDGTLAEQYF.

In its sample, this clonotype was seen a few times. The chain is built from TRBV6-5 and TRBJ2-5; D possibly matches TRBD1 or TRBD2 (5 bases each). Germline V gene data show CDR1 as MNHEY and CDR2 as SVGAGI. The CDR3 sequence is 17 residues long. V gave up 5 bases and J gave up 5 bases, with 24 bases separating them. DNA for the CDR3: TGTGCCAGCAGTCACCTTGTCCGGGACGTCCCGTGGGAGACCCAGTACTTC. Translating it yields CASSHLVRDVPWETQYF.

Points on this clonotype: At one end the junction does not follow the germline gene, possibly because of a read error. CDR3 sequence: CASSGTGLGFAGANVRTF. The CDR3 bases are TGTGCCAGCAGTGGGACAGGATTAGGTTTCGCTGGGGCCAACGTCCGGACTTTC. The genes are TRBV25-1 and TRBJ2-6; 7 nucleotides line up with TRBD1. CDR3 length equals 18 residues. CDR1 is MGHDK and CDR2 is SYGVNS in the germline V gene.

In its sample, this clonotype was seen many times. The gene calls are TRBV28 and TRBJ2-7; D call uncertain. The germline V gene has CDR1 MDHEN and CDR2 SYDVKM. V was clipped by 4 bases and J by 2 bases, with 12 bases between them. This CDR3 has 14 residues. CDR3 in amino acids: CASSSLAGTYEQYF. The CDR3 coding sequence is TGTGCCAGCAGTTCTCTGGCAGGAACCTACGAGCAGTACTTC.

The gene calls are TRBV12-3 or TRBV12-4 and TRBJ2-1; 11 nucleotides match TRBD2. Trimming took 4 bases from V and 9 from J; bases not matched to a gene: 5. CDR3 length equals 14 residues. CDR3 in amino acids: CASSSGTSGLEQFF. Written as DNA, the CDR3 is TGTGCCAGCAGTTCCGGGACTAGCGGTCTTGAGCAGTTCTTC.

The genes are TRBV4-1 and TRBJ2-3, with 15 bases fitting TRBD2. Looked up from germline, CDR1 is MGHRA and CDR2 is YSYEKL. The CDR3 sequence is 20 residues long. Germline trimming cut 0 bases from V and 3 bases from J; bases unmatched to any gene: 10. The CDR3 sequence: CASSQDKGLAGGPTTDTQYF. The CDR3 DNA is TGCGCCAGCAGCCAAGATAAAGGACTAGCGGGGGGGCCAACGACAGATACGCAGTATTTT.

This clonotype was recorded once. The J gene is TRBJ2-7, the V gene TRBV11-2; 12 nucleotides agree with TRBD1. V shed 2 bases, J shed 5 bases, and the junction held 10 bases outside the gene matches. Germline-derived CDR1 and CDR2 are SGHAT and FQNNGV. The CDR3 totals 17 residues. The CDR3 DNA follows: TGTGCCAGCAGCTTAAGCCGGGACAGGGGGCGGGGGAACGAGCAGTACTTC. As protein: CASSLSRDRGRGNEQYF.

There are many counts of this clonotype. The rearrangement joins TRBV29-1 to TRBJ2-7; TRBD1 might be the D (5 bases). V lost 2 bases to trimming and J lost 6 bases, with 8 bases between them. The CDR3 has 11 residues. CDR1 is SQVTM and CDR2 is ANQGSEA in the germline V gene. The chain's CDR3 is CSVEQGREQYF. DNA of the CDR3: TGCAGCGTTGAACAGGGCCGCGAGCAGTACTTC.